The sequence of this T cell receptor (beta chain) was determined in a study of blood T cell repertoires in COVID-19. Study-level information: The United States, Italy and Spain were the sources of the acute and convalescent COVID-19 samples.

Measured with immunoSEQ multiplex PCR; TCRdb has only the in-frame clones, and not every one. The sample includes about 140,000 clones, 86% seen only once; the top ten take about 8%. CDR1 SGHTA and CDR2 FQGNSA come from the germline V gene. The V and J ends lost 4 bases and 3 bases respectively, with 10 bases between them. The CDR3 is made up of 14 amino acids. The sample was peripheral blood. V gene TRBV7-2 combines with J gene TRBJ2-1; the D is unclear. This TCR was recovered from a woman aged 55-75 years with acute or convalescent COVID-19. The CDR3 reads CASSYVHGYNEQFF. CDR3 bases: TGTGCCAGCAGCTACGTCCACGGCTACAATGAGCAGTTCTTC.